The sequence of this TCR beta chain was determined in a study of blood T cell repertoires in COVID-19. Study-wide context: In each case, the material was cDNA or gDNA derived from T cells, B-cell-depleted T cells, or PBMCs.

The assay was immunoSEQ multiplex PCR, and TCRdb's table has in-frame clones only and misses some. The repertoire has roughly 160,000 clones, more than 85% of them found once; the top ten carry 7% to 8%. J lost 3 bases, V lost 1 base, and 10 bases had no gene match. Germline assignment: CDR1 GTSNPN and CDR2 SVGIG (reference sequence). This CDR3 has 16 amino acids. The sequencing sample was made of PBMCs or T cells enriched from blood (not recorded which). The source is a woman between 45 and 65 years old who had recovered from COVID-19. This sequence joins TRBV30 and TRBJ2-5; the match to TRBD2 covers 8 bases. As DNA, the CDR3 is TGTGCCTGGAGTGGGGGGCTCGGGAGGGGAGAAGAGACCCAGTACTTC. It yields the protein CAWSGGLGRGEETQYF.